This T cell receptor beta chain stems from a study of Graves' ophthalmopathy and Graves' hyperthyroidism. This clonotype was detected ten times or more. Antigen unknown. Study outcomes and limitations: Built on 13 signatures, a model told ophthalmopathy apart from stable hyperthyroidism with 85% to 90% sensitivity and approximately 81% specificity.

Transcripts of RNA were the source for amplifying TCR beta CDR3 regions. RT-PCR in the first round used HTBI primers; a second-round multiplex PCR followed. TCRdb itself ran the multiplex PCR reads through MiXCR, one entry per CDR3 protein. The data show 500,000 to 600,000 distinct CDR3 sequences, with approximately 35% seen just once and about 4% held by the top ten. The sequencing input was peripheral blood or thyroid tissue (not recorded which). The source is an adult man with Graves' hyperthyroidism.

The CDR3, as DNA: TGTGCCAGCAGTTGGACAACTGAAGCTTTCTTT. This encodes CASSWTTEAFF. V is TRBV28 and J is TRBJ1-1; maybe TRBD1 (5 bases). This CDR3 region has 11 residues. V was trimmed by 4 bases and J by 5 bases, leaving 5 bases between them. Germline loops: CDR1 MDHEN, CDR2 SYDVKM. Together with reference TRBV28 and TRBJ1-1, the CDR3 gives the full variable domain: DVKVTQSSRYLVKRTGEKVFLECVQDMDHENMFWYRQDPGLGLRLIYFSYDVKMKEKGDIPEGYSVSREKKERFSLILESASTNQTSMYLCASSWTTEAFFGQGTRLTVV.